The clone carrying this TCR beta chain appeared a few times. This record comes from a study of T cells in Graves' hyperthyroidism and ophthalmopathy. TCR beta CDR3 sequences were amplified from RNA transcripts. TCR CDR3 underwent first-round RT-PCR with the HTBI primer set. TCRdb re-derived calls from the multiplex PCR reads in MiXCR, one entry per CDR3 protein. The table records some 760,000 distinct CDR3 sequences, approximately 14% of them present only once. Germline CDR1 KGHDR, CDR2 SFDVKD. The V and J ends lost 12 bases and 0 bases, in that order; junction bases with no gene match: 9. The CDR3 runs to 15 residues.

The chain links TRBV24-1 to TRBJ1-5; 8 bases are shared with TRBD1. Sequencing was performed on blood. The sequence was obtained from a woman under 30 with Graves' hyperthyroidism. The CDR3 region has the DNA TGTGCCGACGAGGACAGGGTAGATAGCAATCAGCCCCAGCATTTT. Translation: CADEDRVDSNQPQHF.